The next 5 T cell receptor beta chains were all read from a single sample in a study of CD8 T cells in ankylosing spondylitis. General study findings and limits: In ankylosing spondylitis blood, a motif of roughly 8 highly homologous TCR beta variants appeared characteristic.

TCRdb analysed the 5' RACE reads with MiXCR anew, one entry per CDR3 protein. This sample has approximately 300,000 distinct CDR3 sequences, with roughly 8% found just once. Their target antigens are unknown. Sequencing was done on a sample of blood, either unsorted or a sorted T cell fraction (not recorded which). The origin of the receptors is a male donor with ankylosing spondylitis.

This clonotype occurred a few times. This sequence joins TRBV19 and TRBJ2-2; TRBD2 matches at 8 bases. CDR1 is LNHDA and CDR2 is SQIVND in the germline V gene (reference sequence). V lost 10 bases to trimming and J lost 4 bases; unmatched junction nucleotides: 5. This CDR3 comprises 13 residues. CDR3 nucleotides: TGTGCCACCTTAGCGGGGTTCACCGGGGAGCTGTTTTTT. Encoded protein: CATLAGFTGELFF.

Many counts were recorded for this clonotype. The chain has TRBV29-1 and TRBJ2-1; 8 bases map to TRBD1. Unmatched junction bases numbered 2, after V lost 2 bases and J lost 8 bases. This CDR3 is 12 amino acids long. Germline lookup yields CDR1 SQVTM and CDR2 ANQGSEA. CDR3 nucleotides: TGCAGCGTTGAACCAGGGGGCGATGAGCAGTTCTTC. This gives the protein CSVEPGGDEQFF.

This clonotype was seen only a few times. This chain connects TRBV30 to TRBJ2-7; 7 bases are a match to TRBD2. V lost 0 bases and J lost 8; bases outside the gene matches: 13. The germline V gene has CDR1 GTSNPN and CDR2 SVGIG (reference sequence). There are 15 residues in the CDR3. The CDR3: CAWSVLAGAYEKQYF. The DNA of the CDR3 is TGTGCCTGGAGTGTACTGGCGGGAGCTTACGAAAAGCAGTACTTC. The whole variable domain, filled in from reference TRBV30 and TRBJ2-7, reads SQTIHQWPATLVQPVGSPLSLECTVEGTSNPNLYWYRQAAGRGLQLLFYSVGIGQISSEVPQNLSASRPQDRQFILSSKKLLLSDSGFYLCAWSVLAGAYEKQYFGPGTRLTVT.

This clonotype showed up just a few times. This chain links TRBV6-5 with TRBJ2-2; 15 bases align to TRBD2. The CDR3 runs to 18 residues. The trim removed 2 bases at V and 6 bases at J, leaving 7 bases unmatched. Germline lookup yields CDR1 MNHEY and CDR2 SVGAGI. The CDR3 sequence is CASSYGTSGGHAPGELFF. DNA for the CDR3: TGTGCCAGCAGTTACGGGACTAGCGGGGGGCACGCCCCCGGGGAGCTGTTTTTT.

The CDR3 DNA reads TGTGCCAGCAGTTACGAATTTTCCACTCTCAGGGGGAGGCAAGAGACCCAGTACTTC. Protein product: CASSYEFSTLRGRQETQYF. This chain uses TRBV6-5 with TRBJ2-5, with D perhaps TRBD1 (7 bases). The CDR3 totals 19 residues. Germline CDR1 and CDR2: MNHEY and SVGAGI. The ends were cut back, 2 bases at V and 2 bases at J, with 24 bases in the middle.